This TCR beta chain was captured in a study of brain T cells in children with intractable seizures. Clones were sequenced by immunoSEQ multiplex PCR, and TCRdb holds only the in-frame ones, with some missing. This table has 50,000 to 75,000 clones, about 96% appearing once. The germline V and J ends were trimmed by 6 bases and 2 bases, with 10 bases remaining between them. CDR3 length equals 13 residues. Germline V gene lookup returns CDR1 SGHTA and CDR2 FQGNSA. Findings and caveats of the study: Absence of clones before surgery may stem from lower sequencing depth.

This clone was seen just once. Its specificity is not known. Only cases whose brain tissue showed the highest T cell transcript signatures were sequenced. Pre-surgery treatment included at least one anti-epileptic drug. This sequence was found in a boy less than two years old with focal cortical dysplasia and intractable seizures. The sequencing here drew on peripheral blood, taken at surgery. This chain connects TRBV7-2 to TRBJ1-2; D might be TRBD1 (5 bases). The CDR3 coding sequence is TGTGCCAGCAGATGGGGCAGAAACTATGGCTACACCTTC. It translates to CASRWGRNYGYTF.